A single sample gave rise to the 10 T cell receptor beta chains below, sequenced in a study of cytomegalovirus exposure and HLA in healthy donors. The PCR ran on 60 Vbeta and 13 Jbeta primers. Some clones are missing from TCRdb's copy, which holds only in-frame ones; the method was immunoSEQ multiplex PCR. The top ten clones hold over 8.5% of a sample with approximately 100,000 clones, 86% of them seen once. Sequenced material: PBMCs. These TCRs come from a young man in good health and CMV-seropositive.

The rearrangement joins TRBV5-1 to TRBJ2-7; 10 bases match TRBD1. V lost 0 bases and J lost 2; bases outside the gene matches: 2. Germline V lookup: CDR1 SGHRS, CDR2 YFSETQ. This CDR3 has 15 residues. CDR3 sequence reads: CASSLGDRGAYEQYF. The DNA for the CDR3 is TGCGCCAGCAGCTTGGGGGACAGGGGCGCCTACGAGCAGTACTTC.

The chain uses TRBV7-8 and TRBJ2-2, with D possibly matching TRBD1 (6 bases). Germline V gives CDR1 SGHVS, CDR2 FQNEAQ. CDR3 length equals 18 residues. V was clipped by 1 base and J by 1 base, with 16 bases between them. The CDR3: CASSLGRAGTLNTGELFF. The CDR3 DNA follows: TGTGCCAGCAGCTTAGGGCGGGCAGGGACATTGAACACCGGGGAGCTGTTTTTT.

The J gene is TRBJ1-1, the V gene TRBV28; maybe TRBD1 (6 bases). The V end was cut by 3 bases, the J end by 4 bases, with 12 bases between. The CDR3 has 14 amino acids. Germline CDR1 reads MDHEN; CDR2 reads SYDVKM. The CDR3 DNA follows: TGTGCCAGCAGTTTGTGGGTGGGGGCCACTGAAGCTTTCTTT. It codes for CASSLWVGATEAFF.

This sequence joins TRBV6-6 and TRBJ1-2, with a tentative D call TRBD1 (6 bases). Trimming pared 7 bases from V and 8 bases from J, leaving 17 bases between. Germline loops: CDR1 MNHNY, CDR2 SVGAGI (reference sequence). The CDR3 has 13 residues. The CDR3 sequence is CASTSPTGSGYTF. The CDR3 DNA is TGTGCCAGCACCTCACCTACAGGGAGCGGCTACACCTTC.

The chain links TRBV2 to TRBJ2-1; 9 bases line up with TRBD2. CDR1 and CDR2 from the germline V gene are SNHLY and FYNNEI. V was clipped by 1 base and J by 8 bases; unmatched bases: 6. The CDR3 is 15 amino acids. The DNA of the CDR3 is TGTGCCAGCAGTGAAGGTCCTGGCGGGAGGGATGAGCAGTTCTTC. Translation: CASSEGPGGRDEQFF. Drawing the rest from reference TRBV2 and TRBJ2-1, the complete variable domain is EPEVTQTPSHQVTQMGQEVILRCVPISNHLYFYWYRQILGQKVEFLVSFYNNEISEKSEIFDDQFSVERPDGSNFTLKIRSTKLEDSAMYFCASSEGPGGRDEQFFGPGTRLTVL.

This chain joins TRBV5-1 and TRBJ2-1, with 8 bases identical to TRBD2. V gave up 4 bases and J gave up 4 bases; unmatched junction bases: 7. Germline V lookup: CDR1 SGHRS, CDR2 YFSETQ. The CDR3 is made up of 15 amino acids. CDR3 sequence: CASSQWSGGYNEQFF. CDR3 DNA sequence: TGCGCCAGCAGCCAGTGGAGCGGGGGATACAATGAGCAGTTCTTC.

The rearrangement joins TRBV7-8 to TRBJ2-7, with TRBD2 matching 13 bases. There are 17 residues in the CDR3. Germline CDR1 reads SGHVS; CDR2 reads FQNEAQ. V trimming: 5 bases; J trimming: 0 bases; junction bases outside the gene matches: 7. The CDR3 DNA sequence: TGTGCCAGCAGCACCCAACGGACTAGCGGGAGCTCCTACGAGCAGTACTTC. It is translated as CASSTQRTSGSSYEQYF.

The V call is TRBV25-1, the J call TRBJ1-3; D gene uncertain. This CDR3 is 16 amino acids long. Germline V CDR1 and CDR2: MGHDK, SYGVNS. The germline V and J ends were trimmed by 4 bases and 0 bases, with 13 bases remaining between them. The CDR3 region is CASSGTVITSGNTIYF. For the CDR3, the DNA is TGTGCCAGCAGTGGTACAGTGATCACCTCTGGAAACACCATATATTTT.

This rearrangement joins TRBV19 to TRBJ2-1, with 7 bases lining up with TRBD2. The J segment lost 9 bases and the V segment lost 5 bases, leaving 13 bases of the junction unmatched. Germline CDR1 LNHDA, CDR2 SQIVND (reference sequence). There are 15 residues in the CDR3. The CDR3 DNA sequence: TGTGCCAGTAGTCTTAGACTAGCTCGTCGGGGTGAGCAGTTCTTC. Translation: CASSLRLARRGEQFF.

This chain joins TRBV15 and TRBJ2-7; 9 bases map to TRBD1. The CDR3 contains 15 residues. Germline V lookup: CDR1 LNHNV, CDR2 YYDKDF (reference sequence). V lost 5 bases and J lost 3; bases outside the gene matches: 8. CDR3: CATSSPGQGNYEQYF. CDR3 DNA: TGTGCCACCAGCTCTCCGGGACAGGGTAACTACGAGCAGTACTTC.